This is a list of T cell receptor beta chains from one sample in a study of T cell responses to AZD1222 COVID-19 vaccine. The method was immunoSEQ multiplex PCR; TCRdb's version includes in-frame clones alone and lacks a portion of them. This table has 120,000 to 150,000 clones, approximately 95% appearing once. The starting material was peripheral blood, obtained on day 0 of MenACWY control vaccination. The receptors come from an adult in good health. Both conserved end residues are part of each CDR3. Fields, in order: clone size, J gene, V gene, D gene, CDR3 protein, CDR3 DNA. The D gene is left open where the match is weak. The size field is filled for only some rows; it gives once, few, many or a size class.

>-|TRBJ1-5|TRBV19|-
CASSLQGHSNQPQHF
TGTGCCAGTAGTTTGCAGGGACATAGCAATCAGCCCCAGCATTTT
>-|TRBJ2-7|TRBV28|-
CASRTGTFYEQYF
TGTGCCAGCAGAACTGGGACATTCTACGAGCAGTACTTC
>-|TRBJ2-5|TRBV5-1|TRBD1
CASSLGTVQETQYF
TGCGCCAGCAGCCTCGGGACAGTGCAAGAGACCCAGTACTTC
>-|TRBJ2-5|TRBV13|-
CASSLTTPLYQETQYF
TGTGCCAGCAGCTTAACGACACCCTTGTATCAAGAGACCCAGTACTTC
>-|TRBJ1-2|TRBV7-9|-
CASSLAPQGVGNDYGYTF
TGTGCCAGCAGCTTAGCGCCCCAGGGCGTGGGGAACGACTATGGCTACACCTTC
>-|TRBJ2-7|TRBV28|-
CASSLDRYEQYF
TGTGCCAGCAGTTTAGATAGGTACGAGCAGTACTTC
>-|TRBJ1-2|TRBV29-1|-
CSVFGDHGYTF
TGCAGCGTTTTTGGGGATCATGGCTACACCTTC
>-|TRBJ2-5|TRBV10-3|TRBD2
CAISSGLAGPQETQYF
TGTGCCATCAGTTCTGGACTAGCGGGACCCCAAGAGACCCAGTACTTC
>-|TRBJ2-5|TRBV5-1|-
CASGRGAGQETQYF
TGCGCCAGCGGTCGCGGGGCGGGGCAAGAGACCCAGTACTTC
>once|TRBJ2-5|TRBV14|-
CASSHSTFRRETQYF
TGTGCCAGCAGCCATTCGACATTTAGGCGAGAGACCCAGTACTTC
>-|TRBJ1-5|TRBV28|TRBD1
CASSLGDRDNQPQHF
TGTGCCAGCAGTTTGGGGGACAGAGATAATCAGCCCCAGCATTTT
>-|TRBJ2-1|TRBV27|TRBD2
CASSFTSGPNEQFF
TGTGCCAGCAGTTTCACTAGCGGGCCAAATGAGCAGTTCTTC
>-|TRBJ2-1|TRBV5-1|-
CASSLVGNNEQFF
TGCGCCAGCAGCTTGGTCGGGAACAATGAGCAGTTCTTC
>-|TRBJ1-4|TRBV5-1|-
CASSLDLEKLFF
TGCGCCAGCAGCTTGGACCTCGAAAAACTGTTTTTT
>-|TRBJ1-1|TRBV28|-
CASSPMDTRRAFF
TGTGCCAGCAGTCCAATGGACACCCGGAGGGCTTTCTTT
>-|TRBJ1-2|TRBV12-3/TRBV12-4|-
CASSLGQFYTF
TGTGCCAGCAGTTTAGGGCAGTTCTACACCTTC
>-|TRBJ2-1|TRBV27|-
CASSLPPGGNNEQFF
TGTGCCAGCAGTTTACCCCCCGGGGGAAACAATGAGCAGTTCTTC
>-|TRBJ2-7|TRBV18|TRBD1
CASSPLGTGRLRGEQYF
TGTGCCAGCTCACCACTAGGGACAGGGCGTTTGAGAGGCGAGCAGTACTTC
>-|TRBJ2-1|TRBV6-5|TRBD2
CASSYSPPGLAGVQFF
TGTGCCAGCAGTTACTCTCCACCGGGACTAGCGGGAGTGCAGTTCTTC
>-|TRBJ1-5|TRBV19|-
CASSIGQYSNQPQHF
TGTGCCAGTAGTATAGGGCAGTATAGCAATCAGCCCCAGCATTTT
>-|TRBJ2-6|TRBV19|-
CASSIQNSGANVLTF
TGTGCCAGTAGTATCCAGAACTCTGGGGCCAACGTCCTGACTTTC
>-|TRBJ1-2|TRBV2|-
CASSEQLGADYGYTF
TGTGCCAGCAGTGAACAGTTGGGGGCGGACTATGGCTACACCTTC
>-|TRBJ2-7|TRBV27|-
CASSRSTRDAFSYEQYF
TGTGCCAGCAGTCGCTCTACTCGGGACGCCTTCTCCTACGAGCAGTACTTC
>-|TRBJ1-2|TRBV9|-
CASSVDQLNGYTF
TGTGCCAGCAGCGTAGACCAGCTGAATGGCTACACCTTC
>-|TRBJ1-2|TRBV2|-
CASSETTGSYGYTF
TGTGCCAGCAGTGAGACGACAGGCTCCTATGGCTACACCTTC
>-|TRBJ1-1|TRBV4-1|TRBD1
CASKTGGRYTEAFF
TGCGCCAGCAAGACAGGGGGAAGGTACACTGAAGCTTTCTTT
>-|TRBJ2-4|TRBV24-1|TRBD1
CATSDSGGADKNIQYF
TGTGCCACCAGTGATTCAGGGGGCGCCGACAAAAACATTCAGTACTTC
>-|TRBJ2-1|TRBV3-1/TRBV3-2|TRBD2
CASSQGAGDHNEQFF
TGTGCCAGCAGCCAAGGAGCGGGAGATCACAATGAGCAGTTCTTC
>once|TRBJ2-6|TRBV19|-
CASRRGETGANVLTF
TGTGCCAGTAGAAGGGGGGAAACTGGGGCCAACGTCCTGACTTTC
>-|TRBJ2-2|TRBV7-2|-
CASSLVITGELFF
TGTGCCAGCAGCTTGGTTATTACCGGGGAGCTGTTTTTT
>once|TRBJ1-2|TRBV7-8|-
CASSLVYTYGYTF
TGTGCCAGCAGCTTAGTTTACACCTATGGCTACACCTTC
>few|TRBJ1-6|TRBV19|-
CASSSIASGNSPLHF
TGTGCCAGTAGTTCCATTGCATCGGGTAATTCACCCCTCCACTTT
>-|TRBJ2-5|TRBV9|TRBD1
CASSVTGATQETQYF
TGTGCCAGCAGCGTAACAGGGGCGACCCAAGAGACCCAGTACTTC
>once|TRBJ1-5|TRBV6-2/TRBV6-3|-
CASSSPGGSNQPQHF
TGTGCCAGCAGTTCCCCTGGGGGTAGCAATCAGCCCCAGCATTTT
>once|TRBJ1-2|TRBV29-1|TRBD1
CSVGGQNYGYTF
TGCAGCGTTGGGGGACAGAACTATGGCTACACCTTC
>-|TRBJ2-1|TRBV7-9|TRBD2
CASSLLAGVINEQFF
TGTGCCAGCAGCTTACTAGCGGGAGTTATCAATGAGCAGTTCTTC
>-|TRBJ1-4|TRBV4-3|-
CASSQDLRVGDEKLFF
TGCGCCAGCAGCCAAGATCTAAGGGTAGGAGATGAAAAACTGTTTTTT
>-|TRBJ1-1|TRBV29-1|TRBD1
CSVDRGIAEAFF
TGCAGCGTGGACAGGGGCATCGCTGAAGCTTTCTTT
>-|TRBJ2-7|TRBV7-2|-
CASSPQQGPYEQYF
TGTGCCAGCAGCCCTCAACAGGGACCCTACGAGCAGTACTTC
>-|TRBJ2-1|TRBV5-1|-
CASSAGIRGEFF
TGCGCCAGCAGCGCCGGGATAAGGGGGGAGTTCTTC